This TCR beta chain was profiled in a study of CD8+ T cells in alopecia areata (dated by TCRdb to between 2017 and 2018). At the level of the whole study: Treated patients were enrolled in an open-label pilot trial of oral tofacitinib, 5 to 10 mg twice daily, for moderate-to-severe alopecia areata. Tofacitinib was given for 6 to 18 months, followed by 6 months of follow-up off drug to assess delayed response and recurrence. In both human patients and the C3H/HeJ mouse model, the study applied high-throughput TCRbeta sequencing to look at T cell clonal expansion in alopecia areata. In humans, TCRbeta sequencing was performed on scalp tissue and on sorted CD4+ and CD8+ peripheral blood T cells from healthy controls and from patients with patchy or totalis/universalis alopecia areata. Tofacitinib-treated patients had biopsies at baseline and at 4 and 24 weeks of treatment, with a later scalp biopsy in several patients. Scalp clonality was compared across normal scalp (n=4), patchy alopecia areata scalp (n=8), and alopecia totalis/universalis scalp (n=8). RNA came from the PAXgene miRNA kit for fixed scalp, the miRNeasy kit for PBMCs, and the RNeasy kit for mouse skin. TCRbeta CDR3 regions were amplified by immunoSEQ multiplex PCR using 35 Vbeta forward and 13 Jbeta reverse primers. Overall study results and their limits: Shared TCR sequences between patients were less evident than in mice, which may be partly attributable to HLA diversity in the patient population. Compared with normal scalp, lesional scalp, particularly in alopecia totalis/universalis, had higher clonality and more expanded CD8+ clones, which suggests antigenic drive. Unlike mouse skin, where gammadelta T cells dominate, normal human skin contains resident alphabeta T cells that get sequenced too, which complicates analysis of the scalp TCR repertoire.

Lesional scalp punch biopsies and peripheral blood were obtained from alopecia areata patients. PBMCs were isolated by density centrifugation and stained for CD3, CD4 and CD8, and CD4+ and CD8+ T cells were sorted on a FACSAria. Libraries came from the immunoSEQ multiplex PCR assay. For TCR sequencing, RNA was extracted from every sample and reverse transcribed into cDNA to serve as template. SuperScript III was used for first-strand cDNA synthesis, primed with a 2:1 mix of oligo-dT and random hexamers. A synthetic immune receptor repertoire was used to measure amplification bias, and any remaining bias was corrected computationally. The authors' analysis ran thus. Raw reads were preprocessed to remove errors, and CDR3 was defined by IMGT conventions from the conserved cysteine to phenylalanine. Clonality was computed by normalizing Shannon entropy by log2 of the number of productive unique TCRs and subtracting the result from 1. CD4 or CD8 identity of scalp clones was inferred by cross-referencing scalp TCRbeta sequences with sorted blood CD4 and CD8 repertoires. In its TCRdb copy, this immuneACCESS table keeps in-frame sequences only and misses some clones. Where compared with another copy, unresolved V genes explain less than half of these, and the others have no known cause. That table furnishes V, J and clone size, whereas the DNA furnished D and trimming. The sample includes 90,000 to 100,000 clones, with about 40% observed a single time. The ten biggest clones cover 1.3% of the sample.

This clone is identified as medium-sized (0.01 to 0.1%). Its antigen remains undetermined. It has no much larger one-base neighbor in the sample; base qualities were not kept. The germline V gene gives CDR1 as SGHVS and CDR2 as FQNEAQ. The CDR3 starts with the cysteine, ends with the phenylalanine, and has 13 residues. Kept here is only the CDR3 DNA, which spans 39 bases and is read in frame from base 1. V is clipped by 8 bases and J by 0 bases, and the sequence between their germline boundaries is 8 bases long. Sample: CD4+ T cells sorted from blood. The V and J segments used are TRBV7-8 and TRBJ1-3; no D gene is confidently identified. This receptor was obtained from a human donor with alopecia areata. The CDR3 loop reads CASDRGSGNTIYF. Here is the DNA: TGTGCCAGCGACCGCGGCTCTGGAAACACCATATATTTT.